This record covers a single T cell receptor (beta chain). The source of the sample is a study of TIL therapy for anti-PD-1-resistant metastatic lung cancer. At the level of the study: Median tumor mutation burden was about 1.5 mutations per megabase.

This was the immunoSEQ v3 assay. Using immunoSEQ multiplex PCR, the repertoire was profiled, and TCRdb retains in-frame clones only, with some absent. The sample consists of roughly 17,000 clones, over 65% of them appearing once. Trimming at V came to 4 bases and at J to 2 bases, leaving 7 bases not matched to a gene. The CDR3 totals 17 residues. Germline assignment: CDR1 SGDLS and CDR2 YYNGEE. This sample's time point: pre-treatment sample, taken before nivolumab and TIL therapy. The clonotype was recovered from a person aged 25-85 years with non-small cell lung cancer. The J gene is TRBJ2-6, the V gene TRBV9; 9 positions match TRBD1. The sample in question was blood, obtained at baseline. The CDR3: CASSQDWTGAGANVLTF. As DNA, the CDR3 is TGTGCCAGCAGCCAAGACTGGACAGGGGCTGGGGCCAACGTCCTGACTTTC.